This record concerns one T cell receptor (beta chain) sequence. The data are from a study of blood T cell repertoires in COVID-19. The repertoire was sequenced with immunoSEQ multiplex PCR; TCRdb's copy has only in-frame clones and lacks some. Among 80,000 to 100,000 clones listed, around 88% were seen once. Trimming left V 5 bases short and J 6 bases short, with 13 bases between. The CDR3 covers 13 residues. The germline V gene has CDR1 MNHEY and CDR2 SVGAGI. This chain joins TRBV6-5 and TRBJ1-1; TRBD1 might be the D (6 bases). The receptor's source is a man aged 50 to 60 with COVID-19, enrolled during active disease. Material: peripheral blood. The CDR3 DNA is TGTGCCAGCAGTACAAGACAGGAGTCTGAAGCTTTCTTT. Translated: CASSTRQESEAFF.